Described below is a single T cell receptor beta chain sequence and its context. The antigen it recognizes is unknown. Base qualities are not provided; no much larger clone lies one nucleotide away. Library generation was performed with the immunoSEQ multiplex PCR assay. A mixture of 60 forward primers for TCR Vbeta segments and 13 reverse primers for TCR Jbeta segments was used in the multiplex PCR. Amplification of the CDR3 region of rearranged TCR beta genes was performed with a multiplex PCR assay on genomic DNA. Amplified TCR beta libraries were sequenced as 87-base-pair reads on the Illumina HiSeq System. In the authors' own workflow: Across the roughly 600 repertoires, a later analysis counted 60 million to 90 million unique TCR beta chains, about 10 million of which were shared by at least two donors. Raw reads were error-corrected and collapsed into unique sequences with a nearest-neighbor algorithm that merged closely related sequences to remove PCR and sequencing errors. CDR3 sequences were aligned to IMGT reference sequences to assign V, D and J gene segments. For a sequence to be retained, a match of at least six nucleotides to both a V gene segment and a J gene segment was required. A rearrangement counted as productive if the CDR3 had no stop codons and remained in frame with V and J, and every other rearrangement counted as non-productive. CDR3 was defined by IMGT convention, running from the second conserved V-encoded cysteine to the conserved J-encoded phenylalanine. Sequences without an unambiguous match to a single V gene segment were excluded from the earlier analysis of a few hundred of the donors. An earlier analysis of over 450 of the donors classified V segments as functional when productive rearrangements were above 56.7% and as segregating when the standard deviation between donors was above 5%. To diagnose cytomegalovirus status from the catalog of TCR beta chain sequences, a statistical classification framework was built. V and J gene assignment, in a later analysis, came from comparing TCR nucleotide sequences with IMGT/GENE-DB human TR gene sequences. In a later analysis, CDR3 sequences and most-parsimonious VDJ recombination scenarios were assigned using the TCRdist pipeline. In a later analysis, every TCR beta chain was defined by the combination of its CDR3 amino acid sequence and its V-gene family, and reads without a unique V-gene family were dropped. In a later analysis, around 650 highly shared, low-generation-probability nucleotide sequences were removed to address suspected cross-contamination and a sequencing artifact. A later analysis calculated a clonal expansion index for each public chain from normalized within-repertoire ranks of inferred template counts. In a later analysis, generation probabilities were computed with a VDJ recombination model fitted to out-of-frame rearrangements, and the resulting probabilities were checked against IGoR. In a later analysis, TCR-TCR, TCR-HLA and TCR-CMV co-occurrence was scored with hypergeometric tests, and a repertoire-size bias correction was applied to TCR pairs. A later analysis estimated false discovery rates by permuting HLA or CMV assignments 20 times. In a later analysis, co-occurring TCRs were grouped with DBSCAN, and TCRdist sequence similarity was added when clustering was performed within HLA-allele-positive subsets. Co-occurrence clustering excluded repertoires with fewer than 30,000 or more than 120,000 public chains, plus five with anomalous nucleotide sharing. TCRdb took over this immuneACCESS table, retaining in-frame rearrangements with V and J assigned. Such tables are incomplete; in checked studies, under half of the missing clones stem from an unresolved V gene, and the remainder is unexplained. Clone size and the V and J calls come from that table; the DNA yielded D and trimming. Here the sample has about 160,000 clones; 71% occur a single time. The ten largest clones capture over 2.5% of the sample.

The data are from a study of cytomegalovirus exposure and HLA in healthy donors (dated by TCRdb to 2017 to 2019). Looking at the study overall: According to an earlier analysis of a few hundred of the donors, 150 million to 200 million T cells yielded roughly 110 million unique TCR beta sequences and less than 300 Gb of sequence data. Roughly 300 gigabases of sequencing data and around 80 million unique TCR sequences made up an early release that covered about 640 HLA-typed donors. Of the approximately 400 genotyped donors, about 84% fell in the genetic ancestry cluster associated with self-reported Caucasian donors. The aim of the study was to test whether cataloging public T cell receptors could identify signatures of past pathogen exposure. The study used immunosequencing to profile the T cell repertoires of some 600 subjects and linked those repertoires to cytomegalovirus serostatus. Besides the first cohort of around 670 subjects, a separate validation cohort made up of roughly 120 different subjects was used. High-throughput TCR immunosequencing, statistical association of individual TCRs with disease status, and machine learning were combined to predict cytomegalovirus infection status. In a later analysis, previously published TCR beta repertoires from 666 donors were re-analyzed and high-resolution HLA genotyping was added so that TCR occurrence patterns could be studied. Rather than using new phenotypic data, the later analysis identified candidate immune exposures from TCR beta sequences and from how often those sequences occurred across donors. An earlier analysis of more than 450 of the donors used high-throughput TCR beta sequencing to judge whether each TCR beta V gene segment behaved as functional or pseudogenic. Donor age, sex, ethnicity and CMV serostatus were compiled together with the repertoire data. A later genetic analysis took genome-wide SNP genotypes for about 60% of the roughly 670 donors and used that subset as a discovery cohort. Every repertoire in the discovery cohort had been generated on one and the same sequencing platform. Class I and class II HLA loci were covered by the typing at four-digit resolution. The number of typed donors differed by locus: about 629-640 for A, B, C, DRB1 and DQB1; 500 to 550 for DQA1; over 600 for DPA1; and around 450 for DPB1. Because of strong linkage in the cohort, 5 or 6 DR-DQ haplotypes were treated as single units for association and clustering. Across 398 genotyped donors of the cohort, an average of about 200,000 unique TCR beta nucleotide sequences per donor were sequenced, and 15% to 20% of those sequences were non-productive.

After removal of 2 bases from V and 1 base from J, the junction retains 1 base not matched to a gene. The CDR3, cysteine through phenylalanine, is 15 amino acids long. CDR3 DNA is the only sequence kept; it has 45 bases, read in frame from the first base. The germline V gene (reference sequence) specifies SSHAT as CDR1 and FNYEAQ as CDR2. Study-level results and caveats: According to a later analysis, parvovirus B19, influenza, CMV and Epstein-Barr virus appeared linked to several top co-occurrence clusters. Because HLA typing was unavailable for some donors at each locus, only the typed subset was used in association tests. Assigning TCR associations to individual alleles was difficult when HLA alleles, especially DR and DQ, strongly co-occurred. A later analysis found that most CMV-associated TCR beta chains appeared HLA-restricted, with HLA associations seemingly driven largely by CMV exposure. In a later analysis, the rate of TCR association differed among HLA loci, with DRB1 alleles having the most associated TCRs and HLA-C alleles having the fewest. While some public TCRs were present in many individuals, most TCR sequences turned up only very rarely across donors. The 87-base-pair reads could not distinguish some IMGT-functional V segments, including TRBV6-2 and TRBV6-3, so those segments were excluded. Compared with the approximately 720-donor mean, donors in an Asian-associated ancestry cluster had fewer N-insertions in productive TCRs, according to a later genetic analysis. In this cohort, only TCR beta chains were sequenced, and detectable features were limited by the absence of alpha or paired-chain data. Presence/absence analyses assumed roughly uniform sequencing depth across donors, an assumption that may not hold. The study listed 150 to 200 TCR beta chains as associated with cytomegalovirus. A cluster of highly shared sequence variants was judged likely to represent a technical artifact of the sequencing pipeline. The authors suggested that the approach could potentially be generalized to other disease states and immunological phenotypes. Three of the identified cytomegalovirus-associated TCR beta chains were confirmed in vitro to be specific for cytomegalovirus antigens. An association between a missense DCLRE1C variant and V-gene and J-gene trimming of TCR beta chains was found in a later genetic analysis and replicated in an independent cohort. At a false discovery rate of 0.05, a later analysis linked some 17,000 TCR beta sequences to specific HLA alleles. In both the original and validation cohorts, the classifier was reported to diagnose cytomegalovirus status with high specificity and sensitivity. An earlier analysis of approximately 570 of the donors showed that most TCR beta V segments appeared in productive rearrangements either about 87% or about 30% of the time, which broadly matched IMGT annotations. CMV serostatus was the only immune exposure information available for the cohort. A further reported finding was that TCR beta sequences accurately predicted the HLA-A and HLA-B alleles for most subjects in the first cohort. In a later analysis, HLA-associated TCR beta chains were found to be more clonally expanded and to have lower generation probabilities than equally common non-associated chains. Because counts were too low, about 15 rarely observed V segments, including chromosome 9 orphons, were left out of the earlier analysis of 587 of the donors. Linkage disequilibrium might explain the correlated functional status among segregating V segments, but an unknown experimental factor could not be ruled out.

The cohort was made up of approximately 670 healthy bone marrow donors. All cohort members were sampled while nominally healthy, although unrecorded immune exposures were likely present. The donor was CMV seronegative and was included in the group of 352 seronegative cohort members. A peripheral blood sample was provided by each donor, and peripheral blood mononuclear cells were used for TCR beta sequencing. Genomic DNA extraction from the blood cell samples was performed with the Qiagen DNeasy Blood Extraction Kit. The chain links TRBV7-7 with TRBJ2-5, with TRBD2 matching 10 junction bases. The clonotype originates from a woman in her twenties or thirties in good health and CMV-seronegative. The specimen was PBMCs. The DNA is TGTGCCAGCAGCTTAATAGCGGGGGGCCAAGAGACCCAGTACTTC. The resulting protein is CASSLIAGGQETQYF.